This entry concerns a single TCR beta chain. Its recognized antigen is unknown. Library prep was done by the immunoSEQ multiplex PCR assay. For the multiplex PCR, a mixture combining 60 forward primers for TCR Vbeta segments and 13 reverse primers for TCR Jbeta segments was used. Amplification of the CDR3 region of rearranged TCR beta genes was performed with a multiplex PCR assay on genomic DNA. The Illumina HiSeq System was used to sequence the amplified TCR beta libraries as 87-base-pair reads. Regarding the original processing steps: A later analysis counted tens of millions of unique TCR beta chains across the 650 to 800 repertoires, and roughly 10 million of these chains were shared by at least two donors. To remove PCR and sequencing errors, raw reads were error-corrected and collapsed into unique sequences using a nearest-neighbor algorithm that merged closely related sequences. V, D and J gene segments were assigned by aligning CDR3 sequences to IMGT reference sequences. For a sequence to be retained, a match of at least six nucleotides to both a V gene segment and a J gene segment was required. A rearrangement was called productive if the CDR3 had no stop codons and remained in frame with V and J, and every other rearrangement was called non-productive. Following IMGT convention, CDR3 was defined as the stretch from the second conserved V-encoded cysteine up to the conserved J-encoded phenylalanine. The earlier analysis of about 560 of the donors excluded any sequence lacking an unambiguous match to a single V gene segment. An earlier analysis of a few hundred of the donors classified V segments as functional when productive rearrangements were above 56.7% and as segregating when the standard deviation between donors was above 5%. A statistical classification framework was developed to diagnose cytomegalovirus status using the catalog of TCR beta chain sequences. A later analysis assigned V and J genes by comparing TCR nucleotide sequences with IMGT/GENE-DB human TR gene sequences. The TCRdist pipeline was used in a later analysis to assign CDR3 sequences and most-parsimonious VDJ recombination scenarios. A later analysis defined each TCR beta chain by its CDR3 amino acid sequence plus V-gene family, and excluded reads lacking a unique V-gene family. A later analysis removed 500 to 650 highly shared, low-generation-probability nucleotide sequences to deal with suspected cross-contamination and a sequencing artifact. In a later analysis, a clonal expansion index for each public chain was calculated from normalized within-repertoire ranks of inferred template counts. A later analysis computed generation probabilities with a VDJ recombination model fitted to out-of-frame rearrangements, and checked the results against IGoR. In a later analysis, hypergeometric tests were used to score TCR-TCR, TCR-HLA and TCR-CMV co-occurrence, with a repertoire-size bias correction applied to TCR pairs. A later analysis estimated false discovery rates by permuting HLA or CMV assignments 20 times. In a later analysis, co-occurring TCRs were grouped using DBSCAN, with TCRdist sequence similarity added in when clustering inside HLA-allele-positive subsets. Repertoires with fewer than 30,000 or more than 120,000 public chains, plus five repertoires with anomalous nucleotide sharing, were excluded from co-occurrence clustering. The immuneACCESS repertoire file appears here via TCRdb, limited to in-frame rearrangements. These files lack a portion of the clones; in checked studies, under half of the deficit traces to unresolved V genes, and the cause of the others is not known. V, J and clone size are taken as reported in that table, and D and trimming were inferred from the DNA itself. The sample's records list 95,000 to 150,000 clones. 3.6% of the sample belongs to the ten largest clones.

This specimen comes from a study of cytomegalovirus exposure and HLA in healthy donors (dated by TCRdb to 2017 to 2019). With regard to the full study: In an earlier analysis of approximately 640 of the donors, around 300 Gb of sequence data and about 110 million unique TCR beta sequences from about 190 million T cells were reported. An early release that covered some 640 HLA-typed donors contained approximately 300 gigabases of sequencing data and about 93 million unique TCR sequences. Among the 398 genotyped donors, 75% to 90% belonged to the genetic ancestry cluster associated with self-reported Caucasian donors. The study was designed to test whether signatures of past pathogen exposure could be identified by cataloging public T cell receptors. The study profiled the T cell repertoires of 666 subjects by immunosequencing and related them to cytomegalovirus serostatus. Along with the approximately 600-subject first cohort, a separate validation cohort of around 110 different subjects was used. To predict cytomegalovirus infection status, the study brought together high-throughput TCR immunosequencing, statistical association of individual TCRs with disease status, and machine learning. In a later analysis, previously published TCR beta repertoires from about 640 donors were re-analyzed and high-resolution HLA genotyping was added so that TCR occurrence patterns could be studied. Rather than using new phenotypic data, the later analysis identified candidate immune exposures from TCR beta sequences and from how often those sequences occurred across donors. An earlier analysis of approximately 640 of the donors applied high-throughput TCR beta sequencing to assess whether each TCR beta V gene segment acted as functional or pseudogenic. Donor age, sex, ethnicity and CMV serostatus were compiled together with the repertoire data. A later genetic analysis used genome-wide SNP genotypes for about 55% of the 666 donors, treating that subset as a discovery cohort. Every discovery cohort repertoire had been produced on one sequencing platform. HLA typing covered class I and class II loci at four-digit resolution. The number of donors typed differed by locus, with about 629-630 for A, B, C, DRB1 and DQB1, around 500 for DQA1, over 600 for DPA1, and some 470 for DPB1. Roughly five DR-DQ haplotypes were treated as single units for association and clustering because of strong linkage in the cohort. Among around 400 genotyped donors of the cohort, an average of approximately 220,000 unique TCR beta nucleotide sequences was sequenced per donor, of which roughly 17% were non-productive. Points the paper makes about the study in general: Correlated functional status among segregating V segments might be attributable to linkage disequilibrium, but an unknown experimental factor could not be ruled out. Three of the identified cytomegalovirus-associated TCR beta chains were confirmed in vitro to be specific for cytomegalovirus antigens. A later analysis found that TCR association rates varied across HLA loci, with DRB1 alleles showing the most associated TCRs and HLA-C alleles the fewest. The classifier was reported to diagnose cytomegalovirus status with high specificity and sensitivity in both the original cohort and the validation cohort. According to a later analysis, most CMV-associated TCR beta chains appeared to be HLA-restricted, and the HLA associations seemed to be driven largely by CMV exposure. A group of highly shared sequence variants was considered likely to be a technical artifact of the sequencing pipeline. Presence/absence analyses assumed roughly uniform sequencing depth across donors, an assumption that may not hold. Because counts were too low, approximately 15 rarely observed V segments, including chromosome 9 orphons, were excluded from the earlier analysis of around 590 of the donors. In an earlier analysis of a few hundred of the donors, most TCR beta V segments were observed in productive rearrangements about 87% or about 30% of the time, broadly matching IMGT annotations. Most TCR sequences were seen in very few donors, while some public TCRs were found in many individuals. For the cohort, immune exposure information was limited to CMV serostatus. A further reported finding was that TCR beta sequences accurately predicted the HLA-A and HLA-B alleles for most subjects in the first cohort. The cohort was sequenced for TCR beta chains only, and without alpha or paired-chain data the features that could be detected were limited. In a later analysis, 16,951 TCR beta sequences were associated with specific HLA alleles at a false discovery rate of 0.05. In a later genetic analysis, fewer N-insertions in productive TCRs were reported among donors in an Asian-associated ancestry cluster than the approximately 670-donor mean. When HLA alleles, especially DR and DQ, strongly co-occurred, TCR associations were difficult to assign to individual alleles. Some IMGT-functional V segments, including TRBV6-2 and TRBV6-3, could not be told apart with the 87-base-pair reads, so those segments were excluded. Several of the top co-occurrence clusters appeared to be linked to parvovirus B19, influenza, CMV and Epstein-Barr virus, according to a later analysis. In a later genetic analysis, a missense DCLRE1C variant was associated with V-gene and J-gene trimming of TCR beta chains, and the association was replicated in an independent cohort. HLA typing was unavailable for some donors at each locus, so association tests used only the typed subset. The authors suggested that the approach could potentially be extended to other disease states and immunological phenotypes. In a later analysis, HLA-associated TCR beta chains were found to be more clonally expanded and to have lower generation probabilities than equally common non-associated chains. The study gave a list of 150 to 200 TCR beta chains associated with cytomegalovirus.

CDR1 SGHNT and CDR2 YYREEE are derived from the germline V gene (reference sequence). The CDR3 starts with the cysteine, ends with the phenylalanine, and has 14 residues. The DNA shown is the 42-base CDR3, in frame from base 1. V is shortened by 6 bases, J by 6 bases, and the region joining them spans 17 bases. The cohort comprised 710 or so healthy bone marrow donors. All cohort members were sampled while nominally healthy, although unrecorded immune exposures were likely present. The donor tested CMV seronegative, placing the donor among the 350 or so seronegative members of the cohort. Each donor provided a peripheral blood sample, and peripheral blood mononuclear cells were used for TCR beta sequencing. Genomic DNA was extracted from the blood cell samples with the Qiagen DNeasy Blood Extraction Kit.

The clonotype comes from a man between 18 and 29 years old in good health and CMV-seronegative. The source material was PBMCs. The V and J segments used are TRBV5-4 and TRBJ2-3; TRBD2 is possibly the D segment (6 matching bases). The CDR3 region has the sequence CASNPGLAVDTQYF. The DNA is TGTGCCAGCAATCCGGGACTGGCAGTGGATACGCAGTATTTT.